Listed here are 27 T cell receptor beta chains from one sample, sequenced in a study of blood T cell repertoires in COVID-19. Libraries were prepared by immunoSEQ multiplex PCR; TCRdb keeps only in-frame clonotypes and omits some of them. Of around 53,000 clones in the sample, around nine tenths were seen once. Material: peripheral blood. The receptors stem from a man in his fifties or sixties with acute or convalescent COVID-19.

The chain recombines TRBV27 with TRBJ1-4; D gene unclear. CDR1 is MNHEY and CDR2 is SMNVEV in the germline V gene (reference sequence). The CDR3 is 16 residues long. Trimming left V 4 bases short and J 0 bases short, with 12 bases between. CDR3 loop: CASSWAADATNEKLFF. In nucleotides, the CDR3 is TGTGCCAGCAGTTGGGCAGCCGATGCAACTAATGAAAAACTGTTTTTT.

V and J are TRBV28 and TRBJ2-7, with TRBD2 matching 8 bases. Germline assignment: CDR1 MDHEN and CDR2 SYDVKM. CDR3 length: 15 amino acids. V trimming: 4 bases; J trimming: 7 bases; junction bases outside the gene matches: 12. CDR3 in amino acids: CASSSAAWREDEQYF. The CDR3 coding sequence is TGTGCCAGCAGTTCTGCTGCGTGGCGGGAGGATGAGCAGTACTTC. Full variable domain (remainder filled in from reference TRBV28 and TRBJ2-7): DVKVTQSSRYLVKRTGEKVFLECVQDMDHENMFWYRQDPGLGLRLIYFSYDVKMKEKGDIPEGYSVSREKKERFSLILESASTNQTSMYLCASSSAAWREDEQYFGPGTRLTVT.

This clone was observed once. CDR3 region: CASSLQEGPSYEQYF. CDR3 DNA: TGCGCCAGCAGCTTGCAGGAGGGGCCCTCCTACGAGCAGTACTTC. This chain uses TRBV5-1 with TRBJ2-7, with D perhaps TRBD2 (6 bases). V dropped 1 base and J dropped 0 bases, with 11 bases sitting between them. Germline loops: CDR1 SGHRS, CDR2 YFSETQ. This CDR3 contains 15 residues.

The V call is TRBV11-3, the J call TRBJ2-7, with TRBD2 matching 14 bases. Germline V gene sequence: CDR1 SGHNT, CDR2 YENEEA. This CDR3 comprises 18 residues. With 5 bases clipped from V and 4 bases from J, the junction kept 13 bases outside the gene matches. The CDR3 DNA follows: TGTGCCAGCAGCCCGACCTCGACTAGCGGGAGGGCCGGGTACGAGCAGTACTTC. Amino acid sequence: CASSPTSTSGRAGYEQYF. The full variable domain, its missing parts supplied by reference TRBV11-3 and TRBJ2-7, is EAGVVQSPRYKIIEKKQPVAFWCNPISGHNTLYWYLQNLGQGPELLIRYENEEAVDDSQLPKDRFSAERLKGVDSTLKIQPAELGDSAVYLCASSPTSTSGRAGYEQYFGPGTRLTVT.

The V and J genes are TRBV29-1 and TRBJ1-1, with D possibly TRBD1 on 6 matching bases. The germline V gene encodes CDR1 SQVTM and CDR2 ANQGSEA. The V and J ends lost 0 bases and 4 bases respectively, with 9 bases between them. The CDR3 extends over 13 amino acids. The CDR3 loop is CSVEEETGTEAFF. DNA for the CDR3: TGCAGCGTTGAAGAAGAGACAGGCACTGAAGCTTTCTTT. Filled out from reference TRBV29-1 and TRBJ1-1, the complete variable domain reads SAVISQKPSRDICQRGTSLTIQCQVDSQVTMMFWYRQQPGQSLTLIATANQGSEATYESGFVIDKFPISRPNLTFSTLTVSNMSPEDSSIYLCSVEEETGTEAFFGQGTRLTVV.

As to this clone: Mismatch with germline at one junction end may stem from a read error. The chain carries TRBV7-2 and TRBJ1-2, with unresolved D. The CDR3 length is 12 residues. The germline CDR1 and CDR2 sequences are SGHTA and FQGNSA. The CDR3 here is CASTLERYGYTF. The CDR3 nucleotides read TGTGCCAGCACCTTAGAGCGCTATGGCTACACCTTC.

This chain joins TRBV13 and TRBJ1-1; D call uncertain. There are 13 residues in the CDR3. The V end lost 5 bases, the J end lost 1 base, and 8 bases lay between the germline ends. Germline CDR1 PRHDT, CDR2 FYEKMQ (reference sequence). The CDR3, as DNA: TGTGCCAGCAGCCCCCGGAGGAACACTGAAGCTTTCTTT. Translation gives CASSPRRNTEAFF.

The chain employs TRBV7-9 and TRBJ1-4, with D perhaps matching TRBD1 (5 bases). Germline values: CDR1 SEHNR, CDR2 FQNEAQ (reference sequence). With 3 bases removed from V and 7 bases from J, the gap between germline ends came to 12 bases. CDR3 size: 14 residues. The CDR3 here is CASSFGTSGEKLFF. For the CDR3, the DNA is TGTGCCAGCAGCTTCGGGACTTCGGGTGAAAAACTGTTTTTT.

The chain couples TRBV5-4 to TRBJ2-2; the match to TRBD1 covers 9 bases. The CDR3 is 14 amino acids. Germline V gene data show CDR1 as SGHNT and CDR2 as YYREEE (reference sequence). With 4 bases clipped from V and 6 bases from J, the junction kept 4 bases outside the gene matches. The CDR3 protein is CASSNRDRAGELFF. The CDR3 nucleotides are TGTGCCAGCAGCAACCGGGACAGGGCCGGGGAGCTGTTTTTT.

V usage is TRBV5-1 and J usage is TRBJ2-2, with D possibly TRBD1 on 6 matching bases. Germline V lookup: CDR1 SGHRS, CDR2 YFSETQ. The CDR3 length is 17 residues. The V and J ends lost 3 bases and 4 bases respectively, with 19 bases between them. The CDR3 is CASSSLPQGSGTGELFF. In DNA, the CDR3 is TGCGCCAGCAGCTCTCTCCCACAGGGTTCGGGCACCGGGGAGCTGTTTTTT. Looking up the rest from reference TRBV5-1 and TRBJ2-2 gives the full variable domain: KAGVTQTPRYLIKTRGQQVTLSCSPISGHRSVSWYQQTPGQGLQFLFEYFSETQRNKGNFPGRFSGRQFSNSRSEMNVSTLELGDSALYLCASSSLPQGSGTGELFFGEGSRLTVL.

In this sample, this clone turned up a few times. V usage is TRBV19 and J usage is TRBJ1-2; 7 nucleotides match TRBD1. This CDR3 region has 12 residues. Germline V CDR1 and CDR2: LNHDA, SQIVND (reference sequence). The junction had 9 bases not matched to a gene; V was cut back by 9 bases and J by 8 bases. The CDR3 region is CASDRAGWGYTF. The CDR3 region has the DNA TGTGCCAGCGACAGGGCTGGGTGGGGCTACACCTTC. The full variable domain, rest sourced from reference TRBV19 and TRBJ1-2, is DGGITQSPKYLFRKEGQNVTLSCEQNLNHDAMYWYRQDPGQGLRLIYYSQIVNDFQKGDIAEGYSVSREKKESFPLTVTSAQKNPTAFYLCASDRAGWGYTFGSGTRLTVV.

The genes are TRBV18 and TRBJ1-1; TRBD1 is a possible D gene (5 bases). The germline gives CDR1 KGHSH, CDR2 LQKENI. Trimming removed 0 bases at V and 1 base at J, with 18 bases between. The CDR3 loop spans 18 amino acids. Here the CDR3 reads CASSPPSRARGRNTEAFF. Here the CDR3 DNA reads TGTGCCAGCTCACCACCGAGTAGGGCCCGGGGGAGGAACACTGAAGCTTTCTTT.

This rearrangement joins TRBV28 to TRBJ1-2, with D uncertain. The CDR3 is made up of 13 amino acids. Trimming cost V 6 bases and J 4 bases, with 12 bases left between them. Germline V gene lookup returns CDR1 MDHEN and CDR2 SYDVKM. DNA of the CDR3: TGTGCCAGCAGGCGTCCGGCTAGCTATGGCTACACCTTC. Amino acids: CASRRPASYGYTF.

The table lists this clone with a count of one. The chain couples TRBV4-1 to TRBJ2-1; D uncertain. Between the trimmed V and J ends, which lost 2 bases and 4 bases, there was a span of 15 bases. CDR3 length equals 16 residues. Germline V lookup: CDR1 MGHRA, CDR2 YSYEKL. This CDR3 is CASSQKASTDYNEQFF. Here the CDR3 DNA reads TGCGCCAGCAGCCAAAAAGCAAGTACCGATTACAATGAGCAGTTCTTC.

The chain couples TRBV18 to TRBJ1-3, with D possibly TRBD1 on 5 matching bases. V lost 4 bases to trimming and J lost 0 bases, with 13 bases between them. The CDR3 has 16 residues. CDR1 and CDR2 from the germline V gene are KGHSH and LQKENI. CDR3 sequence reads: CASSQGDALSGNTIYF. In DNA, the CDR3 is TGTGCCAGCTCACAAGGGGATGCCCTCTCTGGAAACACCATATATTTT.

The chain is built from TRBV7-9 and TRBJ1-2, with D maybe TRBD1 (6 bases). The ends were cut back, 5 bases at V and 8 bases at J, with 12 bases in the middle. The CDR3 is made up of 12 amino acids. Germline V lookup: CDR1 SEHNR, CDR2 FQNEAQ (reference sequence). The CDR3 loop reads CASSVQDSGYTF. DNA of the CDR3: TGTGCCAGCAGCGTACAGGACAGCGGCTACACCTTC.

V is TRBV5-1 and J is TRBJ1-3; 8 bases line up with TRBD1. Germline V gene data show CDR1 as SGHRS and CDR2 as YFSETQ. V was clipped by 1 base and J by 2 bases; unmatched bases: 14. CDR3 length: 19 residues. The DNA of the CDR3 is TGCGCCAGCAGCTTGACCCGAAGGACAGGGATCGGGCCTGGAAACACCATATATTTT. Residues: CASSLTRRTGIGPGNTIYF.

The chain links TRBV2 to TRBJ2-7, with a possible D match to TRBD1 (6 bases). The CDR3 totals 15 residues. V was cut by 6 bases and J by 1 base, with 16 bases left in between. The V gene's germline CDR1 is SNHLY and CDR2 FYNNEI. The CDR3 bases are TGTGCCAGCAGAGAGGGGGAGACAGTGTCCTACGAGCAGTACTTC. Translation: CASREGETVSYEQYF.

V gene TRBV24-1 combines with J gene TRBJ2-1; possibly TRBD1 for D (6 bases). V was clipped by 5 bases and J by 2 bases, with 21 bases between them. Per the germline V gene, CDR1 is KGHDR and CDR2 is SFDVKD. CDR3 length: 18 residues. CDR3 DNA sequence: TGTGCCACCAGTGGTGCAGGGGCTGCCCCGAGGGCCTACAATGAGCAGTTCTTC. Amino acid sequence: CATSGAGAAPRAYNEQFF.

This sequence joins TRBV5-1 and TRBJ2-4, with 10 nucleotides matching TRBD2. V was clipped by 5 bases and J by 8 bases; unmatched bases: 19. Germline V gene data show CDR1 as SGHRS and CDR2 as YFSETQ. CDR3 length: 18 amino acids. The CDR3 loop is CASRTLPPPSGSWDIQYF. DNA of the CDR3: TGCGCCAGCAGAACCCTACCCCCGCCTAGCGGGAGTTGGGACATTCAGTACTTC.

CDR3 region: CASSLWREGMYEQYF. The CDR3 DNA sequence: TGTGCCAGCAGTTTATGGCGGGAGGGTATGTACGAGCAGTACTTC. The chain couples TRBV28 to TRBJ2-7; 9 nucleotides align to TRBD2. Trimming removed 0 bases from V and 4 bases from J; junction bases left unmatched: 4. The CDR3 loop spans 15 amino acids. In germline, CDR1 is MDHEN, CDR2 SYDVKM.

The gene calls are TRBV28 and TRBJ1-5; D is ambiguous. Trimming stripped 2 bases from V and 2 bases from J, with 10 bases between. The CDR3 totals 15 residues. Germline-derived CDR1 and CDR2 are MDHEN and SYDVKM. This chain's CDR3 is CASSLPQAGNQPQHF. CDR3 coding DNA: TGTGCCAGCAGTTTACCCCAGGCAGGCAATCAGCCCCAGCATTTT. Together with reference TRBV28 and TRBJ1-5, the CDR3 gives the full variable domain: DVKVTQSSRYLVKRTGEKVFLECVQDMDHENMFWYRQDPGLGLRLIYFSYDVKMKEKGDIPEGYSVSREKKERFSLILESASTNQTSMYLCASSLPQAGNQPQHFGDGTRLSIL.

V gene TRBV6-1 combines with J gene TRBJ1-2, with D perhaps TRBD1 (5 bases). Per germline, CDR1 MNHNS and CDR2 SASEGT. Trimming stripped 1 base from V and 4 bases from J, with 13 bases between. The CDR3 sequence is 15 residues long. The DNA of the CDR3 is TGTGCCAGCAGTGAAGGGGTCAGGGCGGTCTATGGCTACACCTTC. Its translation: CASSEGVRAVYGYTF.

The V call is TRBV6-2 or TRBV6-3, the J call TRBJ2-6, with TRBD1 matching 11 bases. Germline V gene sequence: CDR1 MNHEY, CDR2 SVGEGT. The CDR3 has 19 amino acids. V gave up 2 bases and J gave up 4 bases; unmatched junction bases: 10. In DNA, the CDR3 is TGTGCCAGCAGTTACCCCCTGGACAGGGGGCGCAAAGGGGCCAACGTCCTGACTTTC. Translation: CASSYPLDRGRKGANVLTF.

The chain is built from TRBV11-2 and TRBJ2-5; D might be TRBD1 (6 bases). CDR1 is SGHAT and CDR2 is FQNNGV in the germline V gene. The CDR3 has 17 residues. V was clipped by 1 base and J by 4 bases, with 19 bases between them. The CDR3 protein is CASSLGGGWTEGETQYF. CDR3 coding DNA: TGTGCCAGCAGCTTAGGGGGCGGATGGACAGAAGGAGAGACCCAGTACTTC.

The chain couples TRBV1 to TRBJ2-6; the table names TRBD2, a call not compared with the DNA. TRBV1 is a recognized pseudogene. This CDR3 contains 14 residues. CDR3 sequence: CTSPEDSGANVLTF. CDR3 DNA: TGCACCAGCCCCGAGGACTCTGGGGCCAACGTCCTGACTTTC.

This clone was observed a single time. This sequence joins TRBV6-5 and TRBJ2-5; 12 bases map to TRBD2. This CDR3 contains 14 residues. The V segment lost 6 bases and the J segment 6 bases; nucleotides outside the gene matches: 5. Germline values: CDR1 MNHEY, CDR2 SVGAGI. Written as DNA, the CDR3 is TGTGCCAGCAGGACTAGCGGGAGTAAAAAGACCCAGTACTTC. Its translation is CASRTSGSKKTQYF.